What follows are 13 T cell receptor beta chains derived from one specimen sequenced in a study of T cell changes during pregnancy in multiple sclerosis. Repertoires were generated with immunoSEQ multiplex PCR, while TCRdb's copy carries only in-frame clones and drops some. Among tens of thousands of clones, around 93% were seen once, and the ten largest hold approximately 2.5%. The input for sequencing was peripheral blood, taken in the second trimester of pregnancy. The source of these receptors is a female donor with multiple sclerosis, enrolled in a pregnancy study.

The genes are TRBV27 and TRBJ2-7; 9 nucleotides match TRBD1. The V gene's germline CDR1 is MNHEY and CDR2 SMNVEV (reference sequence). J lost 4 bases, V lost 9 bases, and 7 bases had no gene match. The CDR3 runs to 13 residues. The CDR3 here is CASWGTGMYEQYF. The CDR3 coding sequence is TGTGCCAGTTGGGGGACAGGGATGTACGAGCAGTACTTC.

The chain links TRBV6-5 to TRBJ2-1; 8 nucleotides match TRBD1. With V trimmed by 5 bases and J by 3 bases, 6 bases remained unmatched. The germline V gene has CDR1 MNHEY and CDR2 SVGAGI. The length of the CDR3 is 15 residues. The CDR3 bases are TGTGCCAGCAGTCAAAACAGGGGGTTCTACAATGAGCAGTTCTTC. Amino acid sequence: CASSQNRGFYNEQFF.

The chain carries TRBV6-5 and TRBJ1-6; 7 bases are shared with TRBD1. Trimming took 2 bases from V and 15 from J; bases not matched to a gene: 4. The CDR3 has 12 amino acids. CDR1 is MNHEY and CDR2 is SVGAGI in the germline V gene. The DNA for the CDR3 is TGTGCCAGCAGTTACCCGGGACAGAACCTCCACTTT. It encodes CASSYPGQNLHF.

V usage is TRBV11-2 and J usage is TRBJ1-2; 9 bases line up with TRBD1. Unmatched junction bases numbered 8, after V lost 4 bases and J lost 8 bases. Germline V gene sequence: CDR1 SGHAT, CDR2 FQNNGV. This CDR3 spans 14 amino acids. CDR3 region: CASSSQGQGNGYTF. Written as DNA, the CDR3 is TGTGCCAGCAGCTCCCAGGGACAGGGTAACGGCTACACCTTC.

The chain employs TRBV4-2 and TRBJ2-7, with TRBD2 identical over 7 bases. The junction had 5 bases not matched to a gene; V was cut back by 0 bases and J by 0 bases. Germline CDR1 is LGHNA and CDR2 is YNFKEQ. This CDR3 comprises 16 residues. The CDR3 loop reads CASSQDVGLVSYEQYF. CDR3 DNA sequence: TGTGCCAGCAGCCAAGATGTAGGACTAGTCTCCTACGAGCAGTACTTC.

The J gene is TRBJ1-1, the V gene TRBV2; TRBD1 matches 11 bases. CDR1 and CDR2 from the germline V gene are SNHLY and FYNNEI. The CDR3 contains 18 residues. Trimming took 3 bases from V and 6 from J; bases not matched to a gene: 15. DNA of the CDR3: TGTGCCAGCAGTGACAGGACAGGGGGCTTCGGCGGTGACGCTGAAGCTTTCTTT. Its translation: CASSDRTGGFGGDAEAFF.

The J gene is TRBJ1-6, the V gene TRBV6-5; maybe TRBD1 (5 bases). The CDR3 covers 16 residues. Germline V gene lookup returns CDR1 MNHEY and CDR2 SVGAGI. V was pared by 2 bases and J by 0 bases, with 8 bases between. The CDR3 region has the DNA TGTGCCAGCAGTTACGGGGGGAACTCCTATAATTCACCCCTCCACTTT. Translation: CASSYGGNSYNSPLHF.

DNA for the CDR3: TGTGCCAGCAGCTTGACTAGCGGGTTCACCGGGGAGCTGTTTTTT. It is translated as CASSLTSGFTGELFF. The V gene is TRBV11-1, the J gene TRBJ2-2; TRBD2 matches 10 bases. The CDR3 consists of 15 residues. V lost 3 bases, J lost 4 bases, and 2 bases stayed unmatched. The germline gives CDR1 SGHAT, CDR2 FQDESV (reference sequence).

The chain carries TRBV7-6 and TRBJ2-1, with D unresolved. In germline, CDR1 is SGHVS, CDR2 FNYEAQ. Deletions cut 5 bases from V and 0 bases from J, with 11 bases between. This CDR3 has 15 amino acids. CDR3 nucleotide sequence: TGTGCCAGCAGCCAAGTGAGTGGCTCCTACAATGAGCAGTTCTTC. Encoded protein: CASSQVSGSYNEQFF.

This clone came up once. The CDR3 nucleotides read TGCGCCAGCGGGACAGGGGCCGGGGAGCTGTTTTTT. This codes for CASGTGAGELFF. The genes are TRBV10-2 and TRBJ2-2; 10 positions agree with TRBD1. There are 12 residues in the CDR3. The V and J ends lost 8 bases and 6 bases, in that order; junction bases with no gene match: 0. CDR1 and CDR2 from the germline V gene are WSHSY and SAAADI.

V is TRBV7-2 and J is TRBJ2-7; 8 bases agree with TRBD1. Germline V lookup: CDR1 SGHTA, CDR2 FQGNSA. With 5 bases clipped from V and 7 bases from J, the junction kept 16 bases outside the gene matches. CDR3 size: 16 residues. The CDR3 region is CASSRLTLGQGLEQYF. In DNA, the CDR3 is TGTGCCAGCAGCCGATTAACTCTCGGACAGGGTCTGGAGCAGTACTTC.

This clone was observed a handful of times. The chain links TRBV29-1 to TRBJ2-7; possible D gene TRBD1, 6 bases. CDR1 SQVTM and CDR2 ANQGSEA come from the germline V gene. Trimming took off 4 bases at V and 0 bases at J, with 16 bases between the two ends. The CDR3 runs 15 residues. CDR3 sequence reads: CSVAGTRQSSYEQYF. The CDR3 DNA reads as TGCAGCGTTGCCGGGACAAGACAATCCTCCTACGAGCAGTACTTC.

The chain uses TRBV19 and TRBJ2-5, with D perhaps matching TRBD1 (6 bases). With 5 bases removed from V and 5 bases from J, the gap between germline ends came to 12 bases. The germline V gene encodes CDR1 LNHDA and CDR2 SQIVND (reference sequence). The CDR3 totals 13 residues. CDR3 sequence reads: CASSLGARETQYF. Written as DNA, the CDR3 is TGTGCCAGTAGTCTGGGGGCAAGGGAGACCCAGTACTTC.